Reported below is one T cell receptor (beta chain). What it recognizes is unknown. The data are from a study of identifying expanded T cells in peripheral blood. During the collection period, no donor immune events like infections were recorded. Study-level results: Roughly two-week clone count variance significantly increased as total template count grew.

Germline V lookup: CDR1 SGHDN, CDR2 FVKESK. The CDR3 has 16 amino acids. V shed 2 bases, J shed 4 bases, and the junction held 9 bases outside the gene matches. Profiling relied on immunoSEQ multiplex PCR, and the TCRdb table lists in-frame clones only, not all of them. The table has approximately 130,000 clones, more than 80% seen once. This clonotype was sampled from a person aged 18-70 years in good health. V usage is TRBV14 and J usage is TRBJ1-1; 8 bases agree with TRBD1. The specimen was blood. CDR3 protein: CASSQLNRGSGTEAFF. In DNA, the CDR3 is TGTGCCAGCAGCCAACTAAACAGGGGGAGCGGCACTGAAGCTTTCTTT.